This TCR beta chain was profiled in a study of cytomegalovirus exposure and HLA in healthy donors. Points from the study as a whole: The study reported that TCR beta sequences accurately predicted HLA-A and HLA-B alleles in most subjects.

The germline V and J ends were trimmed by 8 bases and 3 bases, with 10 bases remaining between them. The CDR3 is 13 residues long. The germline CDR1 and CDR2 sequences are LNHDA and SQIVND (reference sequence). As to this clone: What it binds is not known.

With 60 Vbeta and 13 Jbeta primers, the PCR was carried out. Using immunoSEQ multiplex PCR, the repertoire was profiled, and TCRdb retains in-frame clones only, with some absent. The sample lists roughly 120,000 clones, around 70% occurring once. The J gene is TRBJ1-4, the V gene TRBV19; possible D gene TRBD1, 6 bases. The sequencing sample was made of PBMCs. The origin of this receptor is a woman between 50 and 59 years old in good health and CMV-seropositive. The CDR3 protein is CASSDRPNEKLFF. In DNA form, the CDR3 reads TGTGCCAGTTCAGACAGGCCTAATGAAAAACTGTTTTTT.